The present TCR beta chain was sequenced within a study of blood T cell repertoires in COVID-19. Overall study: The samples span acute and convalescent COVID-19 from the United States, Italy and Spain.

The table came from immunoSEQ multiplex PCR; TCRdb's copy has only in-frame clones and leaves some out. The top ten clones hold about 7.3% of a sample with fewer than 450,000 clones, around nine tenths of them seen once. CDR3 length: 15 amino acids. Germline V gives CDR1 MNHEY, CDR2 SVGAGI. Between the trimmed V and J ends, which lost 3 bases and 7 bases, there was a span of 16 bases. The Seattle site enrolled patients during active infection and followed them longitudinally. This sequence joins TRBV6-5 and TRBJ2-1, with D possibly being TRBD1 (8 bases). The sample consisted of peripheral blood. The receptor was derived from a woman in her seventies with COVID-19, enrolled during active disease. CDR3 protein: CASSYQGQGGNEQFF. The CDR3 nucleotides read TGTGCCAGCAGTTATCAAGGACAGGGAGGGAATGAGCAGTTCTTC.